This TCR beta chain comes out of a study of T-cell reconstitution after alpha-beta-depleted transplantation in children. Researchers prepared the TCRbeta library using unique molecular identifiers, the study reports. Via MiXCR, TCRdb re-called the PCR reads, giving one row per CDR3 protein. The sample includes some 520,000 distinct CDR3 sequences, approximately 30% of them seen just once. This clonotype was observed a few times. The clonotype comes from a human donor who donated a stem cell graft to a child with aplastic anemia. This specimen was PBMCs from the stem cell graft donor, taken from the stem cell graft.

The chain's CDR3 is CASSYSARGRGYTF. The CDR3 DNA is TGTGCCAGCAGTTACTCTGCCAGGGGCAGGGGCTACACCTTC. This sequence joins TRBV6-5 and TRBJ1-2; maybe TRBD1 (6 bases). Germline V CDR1 and CDR2: MNHEY, SVGAGI. With 0 bases removed from V and 8 bases from J, the gap between germline ends came to 13 bases. This CDR3 is 14 amino acids long.